This paragraph reports one TCR beta chain. With 60 Vbeta and 13 Jbeta primers, the PCR was carried out. Method: immunoSEQ multiplex PCR; TCRdb's copy keeps in-frame clones and lacks some. Its listing shows about 74,000 clones. Trimming took off 3 bases at V and 1 base at J, with 7 bases between the two ends. The germline V gene has CDR1 SGHRS and CDR2 YFSETQ. The CDR3 is made up of 13 amino acids. These data are taken from a study of cytomegalovirus exposure and HLA in healthy donors. Study in general: A preliminary data release comprised tens of millions of unique TCRs obtained from HLA-typed donors.

This rearrangement joins TRBV5-1 to TRBJ1-1; no clear D gene. The sequence was obtained from a female donor in good health and CMV-seropositive. Sequencing was carried out using PBMCs. CDR3 sequence (DNA): TGCGCCAGCAGCTCCGGGTCGAACACTGAAGCTTTCTTT. Its translation: CASSSGSNTEAFF.